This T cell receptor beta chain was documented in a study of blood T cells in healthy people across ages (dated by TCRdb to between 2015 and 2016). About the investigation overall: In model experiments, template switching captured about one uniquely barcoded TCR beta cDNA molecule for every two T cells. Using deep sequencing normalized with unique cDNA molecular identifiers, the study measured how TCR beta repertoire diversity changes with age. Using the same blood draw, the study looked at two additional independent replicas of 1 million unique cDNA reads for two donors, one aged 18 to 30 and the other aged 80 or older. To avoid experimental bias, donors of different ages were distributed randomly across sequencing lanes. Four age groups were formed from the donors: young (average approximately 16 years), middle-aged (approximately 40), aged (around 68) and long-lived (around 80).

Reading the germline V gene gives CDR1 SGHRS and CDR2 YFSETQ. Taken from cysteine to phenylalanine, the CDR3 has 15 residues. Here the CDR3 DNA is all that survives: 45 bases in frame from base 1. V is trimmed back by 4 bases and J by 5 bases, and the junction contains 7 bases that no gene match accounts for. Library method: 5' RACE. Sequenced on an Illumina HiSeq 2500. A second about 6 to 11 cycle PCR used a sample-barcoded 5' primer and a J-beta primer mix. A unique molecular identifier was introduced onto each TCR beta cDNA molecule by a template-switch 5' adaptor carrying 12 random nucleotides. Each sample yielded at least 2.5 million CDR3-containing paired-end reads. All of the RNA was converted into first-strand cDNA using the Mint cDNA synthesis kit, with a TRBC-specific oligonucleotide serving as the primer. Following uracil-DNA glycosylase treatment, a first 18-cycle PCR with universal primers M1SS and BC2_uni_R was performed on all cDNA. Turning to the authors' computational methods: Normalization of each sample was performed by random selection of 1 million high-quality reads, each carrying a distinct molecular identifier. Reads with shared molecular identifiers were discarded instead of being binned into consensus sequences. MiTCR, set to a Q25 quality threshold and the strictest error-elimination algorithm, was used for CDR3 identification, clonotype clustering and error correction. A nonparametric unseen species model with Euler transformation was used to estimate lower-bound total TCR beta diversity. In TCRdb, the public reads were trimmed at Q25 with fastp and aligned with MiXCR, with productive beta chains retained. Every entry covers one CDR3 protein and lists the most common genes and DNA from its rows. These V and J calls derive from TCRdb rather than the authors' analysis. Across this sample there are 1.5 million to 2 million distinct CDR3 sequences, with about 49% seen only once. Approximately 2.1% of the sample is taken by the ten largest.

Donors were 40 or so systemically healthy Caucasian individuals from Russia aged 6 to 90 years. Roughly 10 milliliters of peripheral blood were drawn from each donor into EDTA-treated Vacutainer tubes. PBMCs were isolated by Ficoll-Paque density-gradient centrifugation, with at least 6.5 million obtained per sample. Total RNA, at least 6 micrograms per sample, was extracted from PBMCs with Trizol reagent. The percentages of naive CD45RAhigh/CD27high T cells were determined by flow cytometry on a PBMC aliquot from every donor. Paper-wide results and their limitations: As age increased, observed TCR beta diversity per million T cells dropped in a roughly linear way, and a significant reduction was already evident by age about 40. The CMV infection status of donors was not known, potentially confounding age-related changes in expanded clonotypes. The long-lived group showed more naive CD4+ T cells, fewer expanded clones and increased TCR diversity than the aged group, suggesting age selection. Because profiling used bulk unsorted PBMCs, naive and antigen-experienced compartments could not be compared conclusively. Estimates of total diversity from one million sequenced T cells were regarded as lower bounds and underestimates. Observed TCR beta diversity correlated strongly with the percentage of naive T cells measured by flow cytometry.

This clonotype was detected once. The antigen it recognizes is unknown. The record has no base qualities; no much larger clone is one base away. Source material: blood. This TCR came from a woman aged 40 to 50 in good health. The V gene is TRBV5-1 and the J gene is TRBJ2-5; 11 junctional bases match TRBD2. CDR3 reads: CASSPGTSGSETQYF. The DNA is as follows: TGCGCCAGCAGCCCCGGGACTAGCGGATCGGAGACCCAGTACTTC.